The entry below describes one T cell receptor (beta chain). Per the germline V gene, CDR1 is DFQATT and CDR2 is SNEGSKA (reference sequence). The CDR3 consists of 11 residues. V lost 6 bases and J lost 3, with 8 bases in between. Each sample yielded at least 5.5 micrograms of PBMC total RNA. This sample was included in a study of blood T cells in healthy people across ages. Background on the study: About one barcoded beta molecule was captured per two T cells (by template switching).

A second roughly 6 to 11 cycle PCR used barcoded and J-beta primers. Using its own MiXCR run on the 5' RACE reads, TCRdb lists one record per CDR3 protein. The data contain some 900,000 distinct CDR3 sequences, roughly 48% of them seen just once; the ten biggest clones take up over 10%. This TCR was sampled from a man aged 30 to 45 in good health. Sequences were obtained from blood. The chain employs TRBV20-1 and TRBJ1-1; D gene ambiguous. The CDR3 protein is CSARPDTEAFF. Written as DNA, the CDR3 is TGCAGTGCGCGCCCGGACACTGAAGCTTTCTTT.